The source of this T cell receptor (beta chain) is a study of T cells after yellow fever vaccination. Background on the study: Among memory cells, EM, EMRA, CM and Tscm subsets were sorted using CD3, CD45RA, CCR7 and CD95. SMART-Seq v4 Ultra Low Input handled preparation of low-cell-number fractions. Broader study findings: The study noted that FACS-sorted repertoires could contain abundant clonotypes contaminating from the bulk population.

This clonotype has at least ten counts. In making TCR cDNA, 5'RACE template switching added a universal primer site and UMIs to it. TCRdb reanalysed the 5' RACE reads using MiXCR and keeps one entry per CDR3 protein. The profile shows around 25,000 distinct CDR3 sequences, around 4.3% of them singletons. Sequences were derived from PBMCs, either bulk or a sorted T-cell subset (CD4+, CD8+, memory, or dextramer-sorted; not recorded which), sampled on the day of the yellow fever booster vaccination. The TCR was taken from a man aged 18 to 35 who received the YFV17D yellow fever vaccine.

The CDR3: CASTWDRGDQPQHF. The CDR3 coding sequence is TGTGCCAGCACCTGGGACAGGGGGGATCAGCCCCAGCATTTT. This chain connects TRBV6-1 to TRBJ1-5; 11 bases agree with TRBD1. Germline values: CDR1 MNHNS, CDR2 SASEGT. CDR3 length: 14 amino acids. J was trimmed by 5 bases and V by 7 bases; bases with no gene match: 4.